This is a list of T cell receptor beta chains from one sample in a study of vaccination and CD4 T cells after COVID-19. Their antigen targets remain unknown. TCRdb fed the PCR reads into MiXCR, producing one record per CDR3 protein. The table has about 13,000 distinct CDR3 sequences, about two fifths seen once. The sequenced material came from CD4+ T cells from blood, cultured in vitro. These receptors were collected from a human donor who had recovered from COVID-19. The CDR3 runs from the conserved cysteine through the conserved F or W. A D gene is named only where the DNA matches it firmly. Where a row states a size, it is once, few, many or the class of an expanded clone; other rows omit it.

D gene	V gene	clone size	J gene	CDR3 protein	CDR3 DNA
NA	TRBV20-1	NA	TRBJ1-1	CSASGGLGVVAFF	TGCAGTGCCAGCGGGGGGCTAGGTGTCGTAGCTTTCTTT
TRBD1	TRBV19	NA	TRBJ2-3	CASSSDRDLFSTDTQYF	TGTGCCAGTAGTAGCGACAGGGATCTGTTTAGCACAGATACGCAGTATTTT
TRBD1	TRBV6-2/TRBV6-3	few	TRBJ2-2	CASSYQPWTGTNTGELFF	TGTGCCAGCAGTTACCAACCCTGGACAGGGACGAACACCGGGGAGCTGTTTTTT
NA	TRBV19	NA	TRBJ2-7	CASSSPLVGAVEQYF	TGTGCCAGTAGTTCCCCTTTAGTCGGGGCGGTTGAGCAGTACTTC
NA	TRBV6-1	few	TRBJ1-6	CASRLETGNGGSPLHF	TGTGCCAGCAGATTAGAAACAGGAAACGGAGGTTCACCCCTCCACTTT
TRBD1	TRBV28	NA	TRBJ1-2	CASRTLQQGAQGYTF	TGTGCCAGCAGAACCCTCCAGCAGGGGGCGCAAGGCTACACCTTC
NA	TRBV20-1	once	TRBJ2-5	CSALGGEGRVEETQYF	TGCAGTGCGCTGGGGGGAGAGGGCAGGGTGGAAGAGACCCAGTACTTC
NA	TRBV7-4	once	TRBJ2-7	CACRPMGLLHLKRIYEQYF	TGTGCCTGCCGGCCTATGGGACTCCTCCATCTTAAACGGATCTACGAGCAGTACTTC
NA	TRBV19	NA	TRBJ2-6	CASAEAAGANVLTF	TGTGCCAGTGCTGAGGCGGCTGGGGCCAACGTCCTGACTTTC
TRBD2	TRBV3-1	NA	TRBJ2-1	CASSPPGEAGPVHEQFF	TGTGCCAGCAGCCCCCCTGGGGAAGCGGGACCGGTCCATGAGCAGTTCTTC
NA	TRBV2	few	TRBJ1-2	CASRVERGDYGYTF	TGTGCCAGCAGGGTCGAGAGGGGCGACTATGGCTACACCTTC
TRBD2	TRBV20-1	NA	TRBJ2-7	CSAREPTGGYEQYF	TGCAGTGCTAGAGAACCCACCGGGGGGTACGAGCAGTACTTC
TRBD1	TRBV6-1	NA	TRBJ1-2	CASSRGQDRLGGYTF	TGTGCCAGCAGCCGAGGACAGGACCGCCTGGGGGGCTACACCTTC
NA	TRBV30	NA	TRBJ2-4	CAWSFRVNIQYF	TGTGCCTGGAGTTTCAGGGTAAACATTCAGTACTTC
TRBD1	TRBV7-9	NA	TRBJ2-3	CASSLRQGAADTQYF	TGTGCCAGCAGTTTGAGACAGGGGGCCGCAGATACGCAGTATTTT
NA	TRBV20-1	NA	TRBJ2-5	CSARAFGDTGRETQYF	TGCAGTGCTAGAGCCTTTGGGGACACCGGGAGGGAGACCCAGTACTTC
NA	TRBV7-9	few	TRBJ2-3	CASILKGSISTDTQYF	TGTGCCAGCATCCTGAAAGGTTCAATCAGCACAGATACGCAGTATTTT
NA	TRBV4-3	NA	TRBJ2-3	CASSQGPFFTVGTDTQYF	TGCGCCAGCAGCCAAGGGCCGTTTTTCACGGTAGGCACAGATACGCAGTATTTT
NA	TRBV15	NA	TRBJ1-4	CATQPRRTANEKLFF	TGTGCCACCCAACCCCGACGGACAGCTAATGAAAAACTGTTTTTT
NA	TRBV12-3/TRBV12-4	NA	TRBJ2-7	CASSHTLGGSEQYF	TGTGCCAGCAGCCATACATTGGGGGGAAGCGAGCAGTACTTC
TRBD1	TRBV7-2	few	TRBJ2-3	CASSSTQGTDTQYF	TGTGCCAGCAGCTCGACACAGGGGACAGATACGCAGTATTTT
TRBD1	TRBV9	NA	TRBJ2-3	CASSVALGTGGVGTDTQYF	TGTGCCAGCAGCGTAGCTTTGGGGACAGGGGGCGTGGGCACAGATACGCAGTATTTT
TRBD2	TRBV20-1	NA	TRBJ2-3	CSGVAGYTDTQYF	TGCAGTGGGGTAGCGGGTTACACAGATACGCAGTATTTT
NA	TRBV3-1	NA	TRBJ2-7	CASSPGMDTFDEQYF	TGTGCCAGCAGCCCTGGAATGGACACCTTTGACGAGCAGTACTTC
NA	TRBV7-2	NA	TRBJ2-5	CASSLVTETQYF	TGTGCCAGCAGCTTAGTGACAGAGACCCAGTACTTC
NA	TRBV7-9	NA	TRBJ1-2	CASSAGTTGYTF	TGCGCCAGCAGCGCCGGGACGACGGGCTACACCTTC
NA	TRBV27	NA	TRBJ1-2	CASSYRGSGGYTF	TGTGCCAGCAGTTATCGGGGGTCAGGGGGCTACACCTTC
TRBD1	TRBV19	NA	TRBJ1-2	CASSRGQGGSYGYTF	TGTGCCAGTAGTAGGGGACAGGGAGGGAGCTATGGCTACACCTTC
NA	TRBV9	few	TRBJ1-6	CASSPGTNNSPLHF	TGTGCCAGCAGTCCCGGGACAAACAATTCACCCCTCCACTTT
TRBD1	TRBV28	few	TRBJ1-2	CASSPGTGVVGYTF	TGTGCCAGCAGCCCCGGGACAGGGGTTGTTGGGTACACCTTC
NA	TRBV20-1	NA	TRBJ2-5	CSARIPGLSPQAQYF	TGCAGTGCTAGAATTCCGGGACTTTCACCCCAAGCCCAGTACTTC
TRBD2	TRBV30	NA	TRBJ2-5	CAWTKKLAGPQETQYF	TGTGCCTGGACCAAAAAGCTAGCGGGTCCCCAAGAGACCCAGTACTTC
NA	TRBV6-5	NA	TRBJ2-2	CASSYSWSAGELFF	TGTGCCAGCAGTTACTCTTGGTCAGCAGGGGAGCTGTTTTTT
NA	TRBV7-6	NA	TRBJ2-7	CASSLSVMSSYEQYF	TGTGCCAGCAGCTTATCGGTGATGAGCTCCTACGAGCAGTACTTC
NA	TRBV20-1	few	TRBJ1-3	CSARRRVPAGNTIYF	TGCAGTGCTAGAAGGAGGGTACCCGCTGGAAACACCATATATTTT
NA	TRBV15	NA	TRBJ1-5	CATSRVIGGGQPQHF	TGTGCCACCAGCAGAGTAATCGGGGGCGGTCAGCCCCAGCATTTT
NA	TRBV5-1	NA	TRBJ2-5	CASSLENLGETQYF	TGCGCCAGCAGCTTGGAGAACTTGGGAGAGACCCAGTACTTC
NA	TRBV18	NA	TRBJ2-3	CASSSSGQRTDTQYF	TGTGCCAGCTCATCATCAGGTCAGCGCACAGATACGCAGTATTTT
TRBD2	TRBV7-3	few	TRBJ2-3	CASSSSGRADTQYF	TGTGCCAGCAGCTCAAGCGGGAGGGCAGATACGCAGTATTTT
TRBD2	TRBV6-5	NA	TRBJ2-5	CASSYSALAGGETQYF	TGTGCCAGCAGTTACTCGGCACTAGCGGGGGGGGAGACCCAGTACTTC
NA	TRBV25-1	few	TRBJ2-1	CASSVTGHDEQFF	TGTGCCAGCAGTGTTACTGGACATGATGAGCAGTTCTTC
NA	TRBV7-2	NA	TRBJ2-1	CASSLALGSDSNEQFF	TGTGCCAGCAGCTTAGCGTTGGGTTCAGATTCCAATGAGCAGTTCTTC
TRBD1	TRBV2	NA	TRBJ2-1	CASSPDRGSYNEQFF	TGTGCCAGCAGCCCTGACAGGGGGTCCTACAATGAGCAGTTCTTC
TRBD2	TRBV12-3/TRBV12-4	NA	TRBJ2-2	CASSLGLAGGRGELFF	TGTGCCAGCAGTTTAGGACTAGCGGGAGGGAGAGGGGAGCTGTTTTTT
NA	TRBV20-1	NA	TRBJ1-2	CSASGGANYGYTF	TGCAGCGCCTCGGGGGGAGCTAACTATGGCTACACCTTC
NA	TRBV20-1	NA	TRBJ2-5	CSAHRETQYF	TGCAGTGCCCATAGGGAGACCCAGTACTTC
NA	TRBV5-4	NA	TRBJ2-1	CASSLTRGSYNEQFF	TGTGCCAGCAGCTTAACTAGGGGTTCCTACAATGAGCAGTTCTTC
NA	TRBV6-1	NA	TRBJ1-6	CASADLPSSYNSPLHF	TGTGCCAGCGCTGACCTACCGAGCTCCTATAATTCACCCCTCCACTTT
NA	TRBV9	NA	TRBJ2-5	CASSREGSRETQYF	TGTGCCAGCAGCCGCGAGGGTAGCAGGGAGACCCAGTACTTC
TRBD1	TRBV6-1	few	TRBJ1-2	CAIRQGADYGYTF	TGTGCCATACGACAGGGGGCGGACTATGGCTACACCTTC
TRBD1	TRBV6-2/TRBV6-3	few	TRBJ1-5	CASTNRGAQPQHF	TGTGCCAGCACTAACAGGGGAGCTCAGCCCCAGCATTTT
TRBD1	TRBV28	NA	TRBJ1-1	CASSPGGRKAFF	TGTGCCAGCAGCCCAGGGGGGCGCAAGGCTTTCTTT
TRBD1	TRBV3-1	NA	TRBJ2-2	CASADRGPTGELFF	TGTGCCAGCGCTGACAGGGGACCCACCGGGGAGCTGTTTTTT
NA	TRBV6-1	few	TRBJ1-5	CASSRETGGNNQPQHF	TGTGCCAGCAGTCGGGAGACTGGGGGTAATAATCAGCCCCAGCATTTT